The 6 T cell receptor beta chains reported below all come from one sample, sequenced in a study of blood T cell repertoires in COVID-19. Measured with immunoSEQ multiplex PCR; TCRdb has only the in-frame clones, and not every one. This sample has about 190,000 clones, with approximately 73% found just once. Specimen: PBMCs or T cells enriched from blood (not recorded which). Receptors were obtained from a woman in her forties or fifties with acute COVID-19.

This sequence joins TRBV3-1 (or the pseudogene TRBV3-2) and TRBJ2-5; D possibly corresponds to TRBD2 (5 bases). The CDR3 spans 17 residues. Germline V lookup: CDR1 LGHDT, CDR2 YNNKEL (reference sequence). V was trimmed by 2 bases and J by 3 bases, leaving 19 bases between them. CDR3 sequence: CASSQRGSSSGKETQYF. CDR3 nucleotides: TGTGCCAGCAGCCAAAGAGGGTCCTCAAGCGGTAAAGAGACCCAGTACTTC.

The rearrangement uses TRBV28 and TRBJ2-1, with TRBD2 identical over 7 bases. Germline CDR1 is MDHEN and CDR2 is SYDVKM. The CDR3 consists of 15 residues. The V segment lost 1 base and the J segment 5 bases; nucleotides outside the gene matches: 5. Here the CDR3 DNA reads TGTGCCAGCAGTTTATCGGGGACTAATCACAATGAGCAGTTCTTC. Translating it yields CASSLSGTNHNEQFF. The full variable domain, completed using reference TRBV28 and TRBJ2-1, is DVKVTQSSRYLVKRTGEKVFLECVQDMDHENMFWYRQDPGLGLRLIYFSYDVKMKEKGDIPEGYSVSREKKERFSLILESASTNQTSMYLCASSLSGTNHNEQFFGPGTRLTVL.

The chain recombines TRBV2 with TRBJ1-1; possibly TRBD1 for D (6 bases). The CDR3 length is 14 residues. V lost 5 bases and J 1 base, leaving 11 bases between the germline ends. The germline CDR1 and CDR2 sequences are SNHLY and FYNNEI. CDR3 DNA sequence: TGTGCCAGCAGTTTAGGGGGACCGAACACTGAAGCTTTCTTT. This gives the protein CASSLGGPNTEAFF.

V gene TRBV28 combines with J gene TRBJ1-3; no clear D. The CDR3 loop spans 14 amino acids. V shed 3 bases and J shed 2 bases, with 8 bases lying between them. The germline V gene has CDR1 MDHEN and CDR2 SYDVKM. CDR3 nucleotides: TGTGCCAGCAGTTTGGTGGCAACTGGAAACACCATATATTTT. This sequence encodes CASSLVATGNTIYF.

This clone showed up just a few times. The chain links TRBV4-2 to TRBJ1-1; D remains ambiguous. This CDR3 has 13 amino acids. Looked up from germline, CDR1 is LGHNA and CDR2 is YNFKEQ. V was cut by 5 bases and J by 1 base, with 8 bases left in between. This CDR3 is CASSKPENTEAFF. DNA of the CDR3: TGTGCCAGCAGCAAACCAGAGAACACTGAAGCTTTCTTT.

V usage is TRBV11-2 and J usage is TRBJ2-6, with D possibly TRBD2 on 5 matching bases. V gave up 1 base and J gave up 0 bases, with 13 bases separating them. Germline V gene lookup returns CDR1 SGHAT and CDR2 FQNNGV. The CDR3 extends over 18 amino acids. CDR3: CASSLAVRGISGANVLTF. The CDR3 nucleotides are TGTGCCAGCAGCTTAGCGGTACGAGGGATCTCTGGGGCCAACGTCCTGACTTTC.